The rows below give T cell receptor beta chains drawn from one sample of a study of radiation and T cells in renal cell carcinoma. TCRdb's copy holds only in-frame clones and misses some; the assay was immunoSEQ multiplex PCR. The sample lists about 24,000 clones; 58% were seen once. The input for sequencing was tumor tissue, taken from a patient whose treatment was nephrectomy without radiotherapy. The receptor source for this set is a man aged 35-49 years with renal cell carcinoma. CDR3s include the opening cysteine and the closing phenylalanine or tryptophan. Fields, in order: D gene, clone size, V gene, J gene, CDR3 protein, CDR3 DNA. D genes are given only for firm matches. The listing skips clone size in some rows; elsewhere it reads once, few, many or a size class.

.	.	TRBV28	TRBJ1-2	CASRYHGVERYGYTF	TGTGCCAGCAGGTACCACGGGGTAGAGCGCTATGGCTACACCTTC
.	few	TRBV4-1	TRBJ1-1	CASSQVGGRATEAFF	TGCGCCAGCAGCCAAGTCGGGGGACGGGCCACTGAAGCTTTCTTT
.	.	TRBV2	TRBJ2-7	CASNQGTGGEQYF	TGTGCCAGCAATCAGGGGACGGGAGGCGAGCAGTACTTC
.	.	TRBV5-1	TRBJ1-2	CASHETRGGYTF	TGCGCCAGCCACGAAACTAGAGGGGGCTACACCTTC
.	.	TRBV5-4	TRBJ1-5	CASSSGGTLFNQPQHF	TGTGCCAGCAGCTCGGGGGGGACACTCTTCAATCAGCCCCAGCATTTT
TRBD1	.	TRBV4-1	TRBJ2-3	CASSQARWDRGTDTQYF	TGCGCCAGCAGCCAAGCCCGCTGGGACAGGGGCACAGATACGCAGTATTTT
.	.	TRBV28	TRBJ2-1	CASSRLGSYNEQFF	TGTGCCAGCAGTCGACTCGGCTCCTACAATGAGCAGTTCTTC
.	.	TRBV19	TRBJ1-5	CASSIEKGTRPQHF	TGTGCCAGTAGTATAGAGAAGGGGACTCGGCCCCAGCATTTT
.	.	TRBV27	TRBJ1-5	CASSLSASGNQPQHF	TGTGCCAGCAGTTTATCCGCTAGTGGTAATCAGCCCCAGCATTTT
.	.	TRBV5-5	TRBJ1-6	CASSYRTVNSPLHF	TGTGCCAGCAGCTACCGGACAGTAAATTCACCCCTCCACTTT
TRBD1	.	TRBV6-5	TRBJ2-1	CASSSWDSYNEQFF	TGTGCCAGCAGTTCTTGGGACAGTTACAATGAGCAGTTCTTC
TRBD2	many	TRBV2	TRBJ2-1	CASSEALGEGRNEQFF	TGTGCCAGCAGTGAAGCGCTGGGGGAGGGCCGGAATGAGCAGTTCTTC
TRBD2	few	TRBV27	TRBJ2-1	CASSREGLDHEQFF	TGTGCCAGCTCTCGGGAGGGCCTTGACCATGAGCAGTTCTTC
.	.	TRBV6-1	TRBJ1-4	CASRGNREKLFF	TGTGCCAGCAGGGGCAACAGGGAAAAACTGTTTTTT
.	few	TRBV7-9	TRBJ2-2	CASSLLENTGELFF	TGTGCCAGCAGCTTATTGGAAAACACCGGGGAGCTGTTTTTT
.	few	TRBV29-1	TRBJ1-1	CSVEAEKAFF	TGCAGCGTTGAAGCAGAGAAAGCTTTCTTT
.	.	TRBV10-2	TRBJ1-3	CASSLTFLGSFGNTIYF	TGCGCCAGCAGCCTGACTTTTCTGGGTTCTTTTGGAAACACCATATATTTT
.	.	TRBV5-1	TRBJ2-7	CASSLERADEQYF	TGCGCCAGCAGCTTGGAGCGAGCGGACGAGCAGTACTTC
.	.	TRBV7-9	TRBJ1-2	CASSSSNYGYTF	TGTGCCAGCAGCTCCTCTAACTATGGCTACACCTTC
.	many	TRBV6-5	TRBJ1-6	CASSYTGQLSSPLHF	TGTGCCAGCAGTTACACTGGACAGTTGAGTTCACCCCTCCACTTT